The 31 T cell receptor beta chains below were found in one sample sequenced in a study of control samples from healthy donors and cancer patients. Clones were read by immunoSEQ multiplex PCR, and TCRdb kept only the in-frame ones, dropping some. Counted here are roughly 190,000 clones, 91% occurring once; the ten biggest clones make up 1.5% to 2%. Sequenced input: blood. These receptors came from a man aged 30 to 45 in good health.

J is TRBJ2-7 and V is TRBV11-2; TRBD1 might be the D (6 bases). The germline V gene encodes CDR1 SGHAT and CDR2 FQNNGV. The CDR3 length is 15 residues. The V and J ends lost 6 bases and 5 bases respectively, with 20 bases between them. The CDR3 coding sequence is TGTGCCAGCAGATCGTTACAGGGATCTTGGAACGAGCAGTACTTC. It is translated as CASRSLQGSWNEQYF.

The CDR3 region has the DNA TGTGCCAGTAGTAGACTCCGGGACACGGAGACGAGTAACACTGAAGCTTTCTTT. It is translated as CASSRLRDTETSNTEAFF. The chain joins TRBV19 to TRBJ1-1, with D perhaps matching TRBD1 (6 bases). This CDR3 has 18 amino acids. V dropped 4 bases and J dropped 2 bases, with 23 bases sitting between them. Germline V gene data show CDR1 as LNHDA and CDR2 as SQIVND (reference sequence).

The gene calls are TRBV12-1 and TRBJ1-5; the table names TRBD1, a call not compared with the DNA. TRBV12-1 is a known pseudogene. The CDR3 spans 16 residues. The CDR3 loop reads CASSFRTGRQSQPQHF. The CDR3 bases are TGTGCCAGCAGCTTTCGGACAGGTCGCCAGAGTCAGCCCCAGCATTTT.

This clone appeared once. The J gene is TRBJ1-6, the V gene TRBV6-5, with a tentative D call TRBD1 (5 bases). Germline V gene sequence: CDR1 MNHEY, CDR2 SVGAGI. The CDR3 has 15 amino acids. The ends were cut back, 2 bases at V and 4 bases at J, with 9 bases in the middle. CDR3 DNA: TGTGCCAGCAGTTACAGGTCAGGGTATAATTCACCCCTCCACTTT. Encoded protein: CASSYRSGYNSPLHF.

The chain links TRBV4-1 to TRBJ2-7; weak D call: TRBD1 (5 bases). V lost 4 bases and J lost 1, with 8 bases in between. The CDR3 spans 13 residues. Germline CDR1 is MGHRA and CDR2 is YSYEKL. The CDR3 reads CASSLRESYEQYF. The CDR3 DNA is TGCGCCAGCAGCCTCAGGGAATCCTACGAGCAGTACTTC.

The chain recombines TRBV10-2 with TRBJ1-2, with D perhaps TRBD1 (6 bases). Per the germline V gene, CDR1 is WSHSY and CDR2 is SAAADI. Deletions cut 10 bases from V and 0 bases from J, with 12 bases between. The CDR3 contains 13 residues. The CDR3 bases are TGCGCCATTGCGGACAGAGCTAACTATGGCTACACCTTC. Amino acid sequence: CAIADRANYGYTF.

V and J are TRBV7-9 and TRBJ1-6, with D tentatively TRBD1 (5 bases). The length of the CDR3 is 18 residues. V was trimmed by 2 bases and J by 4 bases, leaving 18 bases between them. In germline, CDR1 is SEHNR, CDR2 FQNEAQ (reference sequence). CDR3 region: CASSLRGVDGEYNSPLHF. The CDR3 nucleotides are TGTGCCAGCAGCTTAAGGGGAGTAGATGGGGAGTATAATTCACCCCTCCACTTT.

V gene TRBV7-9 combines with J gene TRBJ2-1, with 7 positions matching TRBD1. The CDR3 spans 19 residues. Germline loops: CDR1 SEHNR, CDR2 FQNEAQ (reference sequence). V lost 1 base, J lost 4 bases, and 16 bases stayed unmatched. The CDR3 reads CASSLGLRQGRTSYNEQFF. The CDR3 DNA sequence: TGTGCCAGCAGCTTAGGCCTACGACAGGGACGGACCTCTTACAATGAGCAGTTCTTC.

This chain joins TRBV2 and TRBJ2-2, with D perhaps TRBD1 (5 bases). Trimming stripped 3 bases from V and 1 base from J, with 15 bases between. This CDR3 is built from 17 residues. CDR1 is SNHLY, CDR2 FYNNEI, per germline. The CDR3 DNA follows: TGTGCCAGCAGTGAGCAGGACACCCTTAGGAACACCGGGGAGCTGTTTTTT. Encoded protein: CASSEQDTLRNTGELFF.

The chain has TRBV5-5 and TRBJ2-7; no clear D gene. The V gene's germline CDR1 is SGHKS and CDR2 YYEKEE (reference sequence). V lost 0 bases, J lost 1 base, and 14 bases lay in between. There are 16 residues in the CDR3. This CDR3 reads CASSLGPTDSSYEQYF. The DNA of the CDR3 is TGTGCCAGCAGCTTGGGGCCTACAGACTCATCCTACGAGCAGTACTTC.

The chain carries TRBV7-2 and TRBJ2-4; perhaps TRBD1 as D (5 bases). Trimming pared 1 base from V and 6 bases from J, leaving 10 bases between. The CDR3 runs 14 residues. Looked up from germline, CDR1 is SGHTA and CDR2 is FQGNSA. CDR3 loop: CASSLGAGPNIQYF. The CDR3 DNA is TGTGCCAGCAGCTTAGGCGCAGGGCCAAACATTCAGTACTTC.

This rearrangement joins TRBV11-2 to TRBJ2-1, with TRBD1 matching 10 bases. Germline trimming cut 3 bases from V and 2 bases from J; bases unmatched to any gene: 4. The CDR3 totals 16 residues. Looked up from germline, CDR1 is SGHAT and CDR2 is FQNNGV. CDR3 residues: CASSLRDRGPYNEQFF. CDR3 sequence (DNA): TGTGCCAGCAGCTTGCGGGACAGGGGACCCTACAATGAGCAGTTCTTC. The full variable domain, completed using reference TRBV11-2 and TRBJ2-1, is EAGVAQSPRYKIIEKRQSVAFWCNPISGHATLYWYQQILGQGPKLLIQFQNNGVVDDSQLPKDRFSAERLKGVDSTLKIQPAKLEDSAVYLCASSLRDRGPYNEQFFGPGTRLTVL.

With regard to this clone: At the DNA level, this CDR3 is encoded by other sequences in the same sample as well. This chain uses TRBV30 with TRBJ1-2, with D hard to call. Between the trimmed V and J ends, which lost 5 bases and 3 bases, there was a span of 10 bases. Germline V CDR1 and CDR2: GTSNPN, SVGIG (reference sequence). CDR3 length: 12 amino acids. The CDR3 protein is CAWSFGDYGYTF. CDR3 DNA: TGTGCCTGGTCCTTTGGGGACTATGGCTACACCTTC.

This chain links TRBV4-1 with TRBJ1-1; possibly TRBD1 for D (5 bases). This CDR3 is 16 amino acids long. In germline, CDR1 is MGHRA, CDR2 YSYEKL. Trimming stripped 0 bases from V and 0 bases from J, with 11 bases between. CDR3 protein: CASSQEGAGLNTEAFF. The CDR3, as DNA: TGCGCCAGCAGCCAAGAAGGGGCAGGGCTGAACACTGAAGCTTTCTTT.

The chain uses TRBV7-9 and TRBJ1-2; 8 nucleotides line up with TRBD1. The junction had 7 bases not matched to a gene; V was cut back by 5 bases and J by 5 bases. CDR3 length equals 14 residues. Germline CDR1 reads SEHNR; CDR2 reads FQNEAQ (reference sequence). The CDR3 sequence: CASSRTGILYGYTF. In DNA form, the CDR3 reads TGTGCCAGCAGCAGGACAGGGATATTGTATGGCTACACCTTC.

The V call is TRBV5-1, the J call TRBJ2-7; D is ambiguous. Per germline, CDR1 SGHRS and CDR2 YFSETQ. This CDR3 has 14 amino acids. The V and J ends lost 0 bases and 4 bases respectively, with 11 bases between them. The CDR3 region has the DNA TGCGCCAGCAGCTTGGACGGGTCCGGGTACGAGCAGTACTTC. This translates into CASSLDGSGYEQYF.

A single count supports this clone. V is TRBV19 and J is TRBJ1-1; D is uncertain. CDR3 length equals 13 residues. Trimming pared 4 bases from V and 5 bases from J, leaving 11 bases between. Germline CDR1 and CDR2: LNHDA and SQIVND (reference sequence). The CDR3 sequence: CASSTQTGTEAFF. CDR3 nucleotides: TGTGCCAGTAGTACACAAACTGGGACTGAAGCTTTCTTT.

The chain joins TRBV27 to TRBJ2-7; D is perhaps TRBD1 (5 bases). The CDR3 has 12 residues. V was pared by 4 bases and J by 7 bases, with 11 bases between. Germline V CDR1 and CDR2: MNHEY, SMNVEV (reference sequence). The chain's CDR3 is CASSSRKGEQYF. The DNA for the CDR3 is TGTGCCAGCAGTTCCCGGAAGGGGGAGCAGTACTTC.

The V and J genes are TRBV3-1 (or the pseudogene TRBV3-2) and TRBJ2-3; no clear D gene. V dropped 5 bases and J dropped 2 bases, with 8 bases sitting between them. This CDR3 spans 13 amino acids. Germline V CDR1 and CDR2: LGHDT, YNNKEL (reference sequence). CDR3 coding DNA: TGTGCCAGCAGCTCCTGGGACACAGATACGCAGTATTTT. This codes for CASSSWDTDTQYF.

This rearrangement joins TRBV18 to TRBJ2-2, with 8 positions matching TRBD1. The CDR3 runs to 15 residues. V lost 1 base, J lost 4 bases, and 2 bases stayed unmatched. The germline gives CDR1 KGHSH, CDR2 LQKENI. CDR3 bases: TGTGCCAGCTCACCACTGGACAGGGCCACCGGGGAGCTGTTTTTT. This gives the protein CASSPLDRATGELFF.

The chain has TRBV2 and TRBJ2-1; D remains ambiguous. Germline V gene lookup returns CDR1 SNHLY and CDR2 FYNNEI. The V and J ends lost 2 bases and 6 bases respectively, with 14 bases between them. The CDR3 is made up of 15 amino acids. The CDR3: CASSESGLVGNEQFF. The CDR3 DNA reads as TGTGCCAGCAGTGAATCCGGGCTAGTCGGCAATGAGCAGTTCTTC.

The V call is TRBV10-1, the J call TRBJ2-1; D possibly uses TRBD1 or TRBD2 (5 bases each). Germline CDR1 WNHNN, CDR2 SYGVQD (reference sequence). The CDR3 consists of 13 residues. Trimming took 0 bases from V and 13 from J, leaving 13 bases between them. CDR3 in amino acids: CASSESWGRLQFF. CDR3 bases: TGCGCCAGCAGTGAGTCGTGGGGACGACTACAGTTCTTC.

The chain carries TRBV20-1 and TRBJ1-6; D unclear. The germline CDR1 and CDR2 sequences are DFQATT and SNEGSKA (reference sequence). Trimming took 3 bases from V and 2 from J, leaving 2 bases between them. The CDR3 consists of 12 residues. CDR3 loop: CSASAYNSPLHF. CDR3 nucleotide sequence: TGCAGTGCTAGTGCCTATAATTCACCCCTCCACTTT.

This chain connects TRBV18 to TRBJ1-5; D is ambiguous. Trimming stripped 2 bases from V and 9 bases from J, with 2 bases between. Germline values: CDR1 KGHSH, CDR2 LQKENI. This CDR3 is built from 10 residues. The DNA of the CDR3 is TGTGCCAGCTCACCAAGGCCCCAGCATTTT. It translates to CASSPRPQHF.

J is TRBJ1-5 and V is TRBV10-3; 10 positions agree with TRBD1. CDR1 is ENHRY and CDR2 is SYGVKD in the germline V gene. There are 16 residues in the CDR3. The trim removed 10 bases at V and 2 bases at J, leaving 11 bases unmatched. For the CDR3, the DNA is TGTGCCACTCGGACAGGGGGAAGTTCGGGCAATCAGCCCCAGCATTTT. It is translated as CATRTGGSSGNQPQHF.

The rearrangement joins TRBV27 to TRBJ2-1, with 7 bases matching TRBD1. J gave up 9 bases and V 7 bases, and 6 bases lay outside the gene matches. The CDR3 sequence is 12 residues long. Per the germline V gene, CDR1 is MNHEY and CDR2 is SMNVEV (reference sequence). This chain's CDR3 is CASKGGNREQFF. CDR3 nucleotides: TGTGCCAGCAAAGGGGGCAACCGTGAGCAGTTCTTC.

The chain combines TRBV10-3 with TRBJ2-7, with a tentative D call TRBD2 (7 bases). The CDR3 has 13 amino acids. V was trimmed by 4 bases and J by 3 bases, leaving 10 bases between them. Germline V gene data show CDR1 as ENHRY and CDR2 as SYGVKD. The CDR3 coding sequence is TGTGCCATCAGTGTGAGGGGGGGCTACGAGCAGTACTTC. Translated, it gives CAISVRGGYEQYF.

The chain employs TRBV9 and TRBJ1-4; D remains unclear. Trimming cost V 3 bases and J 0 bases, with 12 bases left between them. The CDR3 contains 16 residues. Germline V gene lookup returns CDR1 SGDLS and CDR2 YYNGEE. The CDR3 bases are TGTGCCAGCAGCGCGGGGTCGTCGGCAACTAATGAAAAACTGTTTTTT. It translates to CASSAGSSATNEKLFF. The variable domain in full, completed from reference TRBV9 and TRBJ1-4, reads DSGVTQTPKHLITATGQRVTLRCSPRSGDLSVYWYQQSLDQGLQFLIQYYNGEERAKGNILERFSAQQFPDLHSELNLSSLELGDSALYFCASSAGSSATNEKLFFGSGTQLSVL.

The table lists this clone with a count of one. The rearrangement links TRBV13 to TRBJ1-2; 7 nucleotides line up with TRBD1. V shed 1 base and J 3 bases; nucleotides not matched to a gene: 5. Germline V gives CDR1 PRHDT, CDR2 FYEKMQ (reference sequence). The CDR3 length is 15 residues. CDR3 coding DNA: TGTGCCAGCAGCTTAGCCGGGACAGTAGACTATGGCTACACCTTC. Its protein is CASSLAGTVDYGYTF.

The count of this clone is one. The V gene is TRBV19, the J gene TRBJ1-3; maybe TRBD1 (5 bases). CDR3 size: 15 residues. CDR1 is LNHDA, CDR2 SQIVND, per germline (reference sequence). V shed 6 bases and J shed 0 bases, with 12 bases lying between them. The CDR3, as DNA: TGTGCCAGTAGGGTGGGGCAGTTCTCTGGAAACACCATATATTTT. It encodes CASRVGQFSGNTIYF.

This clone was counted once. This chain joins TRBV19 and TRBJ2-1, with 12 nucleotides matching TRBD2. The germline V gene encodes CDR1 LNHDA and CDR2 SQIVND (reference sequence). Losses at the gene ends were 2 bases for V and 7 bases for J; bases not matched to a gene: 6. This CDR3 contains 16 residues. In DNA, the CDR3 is TGTGCCAGTAGTATATTGCCTAGCGGGGGGGCTAATGAGCAGTTCTTC. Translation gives CASSILPSGGANEQFF.